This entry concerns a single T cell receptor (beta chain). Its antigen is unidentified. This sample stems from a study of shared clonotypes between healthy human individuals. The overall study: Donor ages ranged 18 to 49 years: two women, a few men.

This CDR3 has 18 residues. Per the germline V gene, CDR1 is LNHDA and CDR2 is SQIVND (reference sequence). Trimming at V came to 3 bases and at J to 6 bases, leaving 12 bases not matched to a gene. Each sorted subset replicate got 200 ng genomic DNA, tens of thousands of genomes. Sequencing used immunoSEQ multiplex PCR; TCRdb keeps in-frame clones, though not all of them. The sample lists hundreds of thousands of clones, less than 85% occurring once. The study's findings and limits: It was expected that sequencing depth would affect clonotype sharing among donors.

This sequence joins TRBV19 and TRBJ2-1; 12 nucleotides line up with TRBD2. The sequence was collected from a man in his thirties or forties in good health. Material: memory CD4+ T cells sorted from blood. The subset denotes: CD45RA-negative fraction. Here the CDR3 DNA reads TGTGCCAGTAGTATCGGGCTAGCGGGAGGGTTTTCGTTCAATGAGCAGTTCTTC. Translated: CASSIGLAGGFSFNEQFF.